Below, 29 T cell receptor beta chains from the same sample are listed, as sequenced in a study of regulatory T cells in long-lasting Graves disease. Arm-PCR of CDR3 regions with iRepertoire HTBI primers generated TCR beta libraries. TCRdb redid the calling of the multiplex PCR reads with MiXCR, one entry per CDR3 protein. The table records 650,000 to 700,000 distinct CDR3 sequences, around 30% of them present only once. The time point here: persistent/refractory GD, antithyroid drugs over 5 years with positive TRAb. PBMC RNA served as the TCR library source. The source was peripheral blood mononuclear cells (PBMCs), collected when the disease was refractory, from a patient treated with antithyroid drugs. The origin of the receptors is a female donor with Graves disease.

This clonotype occurred a few times. The genes are TRBV25-1 and TRBJ2-7; TRBD2 aligns across 9 bases. There are 16 residues in the CDR3. The junction had 10 bases not matched to a gene; V was cut back by 4 bases and J by 3 bases. Germline values: CDR1 MGHDK, CDR2 SYGVNS. Here the CDR3 reads CASSAGREREVYEQYF. The CDR3 coding sequence is TGTGCCAGCAGTGCGGGCCGGGAGCGGGAGGTCTACGAGCAGTACTTC.

This clonotype was seen only a few times. This sequence joins TRBV3-1 and TRBJ1-6; 9 nucleotides line up with TRBD1. Germline values: CDR1 LGHDT, CDR2 YNNKEL (reference sequence). Germline trimming cut 0 bases from V and 7 bases from J; bases unmatched to any gene: 7. The CDR3 covers 17 residues. CDR3 nucleotide sequence: TGTGCCAGCAGCCAAGATGTACGGGGACAGGGAAATTCACCCCTCCACTTT. Translated, it gives CASSQDVRGQGNSPLHF.

This chain connects TRBV3-1 to TRBJ1-4; 7 bases match TRBD1. The germline CDR1 and CDR2 sequences are LGHDT and YNNKEL (reference sequence). Trimming cost V 3 bases and J 5 bases; bases outside gene matches: 6. CDR3 length: 15 residues. This CDR3 is CASSQPDRPNEKLFF. Written as DNA, the CDR3 is TGTGCCAGCAGCCAGCCGGACAGGCCAAATGAAAAACTGTTTTTT.

The gene calls are TRBV19 and TRBJ2-2; tentative D call: TRBD1 (5 bases). The V end lost 4 bases, the J end lost 0 bases, and 9 bases lay between the germline ends. Per the germline V gene, CDR1 is LNHDA and CDR2 is SQIVND (reference sequence). There are 15 residues in the CDR3. The CDR3 spells CASSRTLTNTGELFF. For the CDR3, the DNA is TGTGCCAGTAGTAGGACATTAACGAACACCGGGGAGCTGTTTTTT.

The rearrangement links TRBV6-4 to TRBJ1-2, with TRBD1 identical over 7 bases. The V and J ends lost 6 bases and 9 bases, in that order; junction bases with no gene match: 4. The CDR3 loop spans 11 amino acids. CDR1 and CDR2 from the germline V gene are MRHNA and SNTAGT. Written as DNA, the CDR3 is TGTGCCAGCAGCGAACAGGGGAGCTACACCTTC. Translating gives CASSEQGSYTF.

The genes are TRBV9 and TRBJ1-2; the D gene is possibly TRBD1 (5 bases). The germline V and J ends were trimmed by 3 bases and 4 bases, with 13 bases remaining between them. This CDR3 is built from 14 residues. Per the germline V gene, CDR1 is SGDLS and CDR2 is YYNGEE. The CDR3 loop is CASSEVGGSYGYTF. CDR3 nucleotide sequence: TGTGCCAGCAGCGAAGTGGGGGGGTCCTATGGCTACACCTTC.

V gene TRBV6-1 combines with J gene TRBJ2-5; 11 bases are a match to TRBD2. The CDR3 has 14 residues. From germline, CDR1 is MNHNS and CDR2 SASEGT. V lost 6 bases and J lost 5; bases outside the gene matches: 5. Here the CDR3 DNA reads TGTGCCAGCAGAAGACTAGCGGGAAGGGAGACCCAGTACTTC. It is translated as CASRRLAGRETQYF.

This clonotype has just a few counts. The gene calls are TRBV19 and TRBJ1-1; D is ambiguous. Between the trimmed V and J ends, which lost 6 bases and 2 bases, there was a span of 13 bases. The CDR3 covers 14 residues. Per the germline V gene, CDR1 is LNHDA and CDR2 is SQIVND (reference sequence). The CDR3 DNA is TGTGCCAGTAGCTGGAGCGGGGATAACACTGAAGCTTTCTTT. This sequence encodes CASSWSGDNTEAFF.

This clonotype was detected only a few times. The rearrangement joins TRBV29-1 to TRBJ2-7; tentative D call: TRBD2 (7 bases). V lost 6 bases, J lost 3 bases, and 18 bases lay in between. This CDR3 is built from 14 residues. Germline loops: CDR1 SQVTM, CDR2 ANQGSEA. CDR3 nucleotides: TGCAGCGTAGTAGCGCCGAGGGGGGGCTACGAGCAGTACTTC. Translated: CSVVAPRGGYEQYF.

This rearrangement joins TRBV7-9 to TRBJ1-1, with D possibly TRBD1 on 6 matching bases. The germline V gene has CDR1 SEHNR and CDR2 FQNEAQ (reference sequence). Trimming removed 1 base at V and 4 bases at J, with 16 bases between. The CDR3 has 16 amino acids. CDR3 loop: CASSLGIVGGGTEAFF. In nucleotides, the CDR3 is TGTGCCAGCAGCTTAGGGATTGTGGGGGGCGGCACTGAAGCTTTCTTT. The whole variable domain, filled in from reference TRBV7-9 and TRBJ1-1, reads DTGVSQNPRHKITKRGQNVTFRCDPISEHNRLYWYRQTLGQGPEFLTYFQNEAQLEKSRLLSDRFSAERPKGSFSTLEIQRTEQGDSAMYLCASSLGIVGGGTEAFFGQGTRLTVV.

This clonotype was seen ten or more times. The J gene is TRBJ1-1, the V gene TRBV12-3 or TRBV12-4; no definite D call. The CDR3 runs to 12 residues. Trimming removed 8 bases from V and 5 bases from J, with 12 bases in between. CDR3 residues: CASCSLGTEAFF. The CDR3 DNA follows: TGTGCCAGCTGTTCCCTTGGGACTGAAGCTTTCTTT.

This clonotype was seen just once. The chain has TRBV14 and TRBJ1-1; 8 bases map to TRBD1. V gave up 0 bases and J gave up 8 bases; unmatched junction bases: 2. This CDR3 is 13 amino acids long. Per germline, CDR1 SGHDN and CDR2 FVKESK. As DNA, the CDR3 is TGTGCCAGCAGCCAAGAACAGGGGGGGGAAGCTTTCTTT. This translates into CASSQEQGGEAFF.

This chain joins TRBV6-2 or TRBV6-3 and TRBJ2-3; D is unclear. Germline lookup yields CDR1 MNHEY and CDR2 SVGEGT. The CDR3 contains 15 residues. V gave up 5 bases and J gave up 2 bases, with 14 bases separating them. The CDR3 region is CASSDSRVATDTQYF. CDR3 bases: TGTGCCAGCAGTGATTCGCGAGTGGCCACAGATACGCAGTATTTT.

There are a few counts of this clonotype. The CDR3 nucleotides are TGTGCCAGCAGCGTAGCTACAGCCGGGGAGCTGTTTTTT. Protein: CASSVATAGELFF. The chain employs TRBV9 and TRBJ2-2; D is undetermined. CDR1 and CDR2 (germline): SGDLS, YYNGEE. The CDR3 spans 13 residues. Trimming cost V 0 bases and J 6 bases, with 6 bases left between them.

This clonotype was seen a handful of times. The rearrangement links TRBV27 to TRBJ1-1; no clear D. The CDR3 runs to 15 residues. V was clipped by 7 bases and J by 0 bases, with 15 bases between them. Germline values: CDR1 MNHEY, CDR2 SMNVEV (reference sequence). Here the CDR3 DNA reads TGTGCCAGCATGGTCCCGCAGGTCATGAACACTGAAGCTTTCTTT. Its translation: CASMVPQVMNTEAFF.

Concerning this clonotype itself: A much larger clone sits a single nucleotide away, making a read error possible. CDR3 sequence reads: CASSYTRVTEALF. In nucleotides, the CDR3 is TGTGCCAGCAGTTACACCAGGGTTACTGAAGCTCTCTTT. The chain joins TRBV6-2 or TRBV6-3 to TRBJ1-1, with D tentatively TRBD1 (5 bases). CDR3 size: 13 residues. From germline, CDR1 is MNHEY and CDR2 SVGEGT.

The rearrangement links TRBV30 to TRBJ1-1; TRBD1 agrees at 9 bases. Unmatched junction bases numbered 7, after V lost 1 base and J lost 1 base. This CDR3 region has 16 residues. The germline gives CDR1 GTSNPN, CDR2 SVGIG (reference sequence). The chain's CDR3 is CAWSAGTGQTNTEAFF. CDR3 bases: TGTGCCTGGAGTGCCGGGACAGGGCAAACGAACACTGAAGCTTTCTTT.

The V gene is TRBV20-1, the J gene TRBJ2-2, with TRBD2 matching over 9 bases. The germline V gene encodes CDR1 DFQATT and CDR2 SNEGSKA (reference sequence). After removal of 0 bases from V and 5 bases from J, the junction contained 4 bases not matched to a gene. This CDR3 comprises 15 residues. DNA for the CDR3: TGCAGTGCTAGAGATAAGCGGGAGGCTACCGGGGAGCTGTTTTTT. It translates to CSARDKREATGELFF.

This chain connects TRBV28 to TRBJ1-2, with 8 bases aligning to TRBD1. V lost 8 bases, J lost 2 bases, and 4 bases stayed unmatched. CDR3 size: 13 residues. CDR1 and CDR2 from the germline V gene are MDHEN and SYDVKM. CDR3 in DNA: TGTGCCAGCGGGGACAGGATCAACTATGGCTACACCTTC. Translation: CASGDRINYGYTF.

This clonotype was counted ten times or more. The chain has TRBV2 and TRBJ2-5; TRBD2 aligns across 7 bases. Trimming at V came to 7 bases and at J to 5 bases, leaving 13 bases not matched to a gene. The CDR3 is 15 amino acids. Germline CDR1 SNHLY, CDR2 FYNNEI. CDR3 residues: CASTSRGGVHETQYF. The DNA of the CDR3 is TGTGCCAGCACCTCGAGGGGAGGGGTCCACGAGACCCAGTACTTC.

This chain joins TRBV11-2 and TRBJ1-1; the D gene is possibly TRBD1 (5 bases). V lost 1 base and J lost 6, with 15 bases in between. The CDR3 extends over 15 amino acids. Germline CDR1 and CDR2: SGHAT and FQNNGV. CDR3 in DNA: TGTGCCAGCAGCTTAGTAAGGGGTGGTGGGGCTGAAGCTTTCTTT. This sequence encodes CASSLVRGGGAEAFF.

The chain couples TRBV3-1 to TRBJ2-7; 7 bases align to TRBD2. The CDR3 loop spans 13 amino acids. Trimming took 1 base from V and 6 from J; bases not matched to a gene: 3. CDR1 and CDR2 from the germline V gene are LGHDT and YNNKEL (reference sequence). The CDR3 region is CASSQGGGIEQYF. CDR3 DNA: TGTGCCAGCAGCCAAGGGGGGGGTATCGAGCAGTACTTC.

This clonotype has only a few counts. The rearrangement uses TRBV19 and TRBJ2-7, with TRBD1 matching 7 bases. The CDR3 runs 13 residues. J gave up 2 bases and V 11 bases, and 9 bases lay outside the gene matches. The germline V gene encodes CDR1 LNHDA and CDR2 SQIVND (reference sequence). CDR3 bases: TGTGCCGGAGTCGGGCAGGGGGCCTACGAGCAGTACTTC. It encodes CAGVGQGAYEQYF.

Ten or more counts support this clonotype. The chain combines TRBV28 with TRBJ1-2; weak D call: TRBD1 (5 bases). The germline CDR1 and CDR2 sequences are MDHEN and SYDVKM. Trimming removed 2 bases at V and 8 bases at J, with 18 bases between. The length of the CDR3 is 15 residues. The CDR3 nucleotides are TGTGCCAGCAGTTTACCGGGACGGGTTCTAGTAGGCTACACCTTC. As protein: CASSLPGRVLVGYTF.

The V gene is TRBV6-1, the J gene TRBJ2-7; TRBD1 matches 10 bases. V lost 3 bases to trimming and J lost 7 bases; unmatched junction nucleotides: 0. Looked up from germline, CDR1 is MNHNS and CDR2 is SASEGT. This CDR3 region has 12 residues. The CDR3 sequence is CASSEDRGEQYF. CDR3 DNA: TGTGCCAGCAGTGAGGACAGGGGGGAGCAGTACTTC.

This clonotype was counted many times. The chain carries TRBV11-2 and TRBJ2-5, with D unclear. This CDR3 has 15 amino acids. The V and J ends lost 4 bases and 7 bases respectively, with 19 bases between them. CDR1 is SGHAT and CDR2 is FQNNGV in the germline V gene. CDR3 DNA: TGTGCCAGCAGCTCCCCTTGGCAAGTCCTAGGGACCCAGTACTTC. Amino acid sequence: CASSSPWQVLGTQYF.

The J gene is TRBJ2-4, the V gene TRBV29-1; the D gene is possibly TRBD1 (6 bases). The CDR3 is 14 amino acids. The V gene's germline CDR1 is SQVTM and CDR2 ANQGSEA. Trimming pared 7 bases from V and 7 bases from J, leaving 20 bases between. CDR3 loop: CSALRDTQSNIQYF. The CDR3 DNA follows: TGCAGCGCCCTACGGGACACCCAGTCGAACATTCAGTACTTC.

This clonotype was detected only a few times. The rearrangement joins TRBV20-1 to TRBJ2-5, with D perhaps TRBD1 (6 bases). The ends were cut back, 1 base at V and 13 bases at J, with 19 bases in the middle. Germline V gene sequence: CDR1 DFQATT, CDR2 SNEGSKA (reference sequence). The CDR3 totals 13 residues. The CDR3 DNA follows: TGCAGTGCTAGAGTTGCAGAGACAGGCCCACCGTACTTC. It encodes CSARVAETGPPYF.

The table lists this clonotype with many counts. The chain has TRBV28 and TRBJ2-7; D not certain. With 1 base removed from V and 3 bases from J, the gap between germline ends came to 7 bases. The CDR3 is 13 amino acids. Germline CDR1 reads MDHEN; CDR2 reads SYDVKM. CDR3 region: CASSLLGNYEQYF. The CDR3 region has the DNA TGTGCCAGCAGTTTATTGGGGAACTACGAGCAGTACTTC.